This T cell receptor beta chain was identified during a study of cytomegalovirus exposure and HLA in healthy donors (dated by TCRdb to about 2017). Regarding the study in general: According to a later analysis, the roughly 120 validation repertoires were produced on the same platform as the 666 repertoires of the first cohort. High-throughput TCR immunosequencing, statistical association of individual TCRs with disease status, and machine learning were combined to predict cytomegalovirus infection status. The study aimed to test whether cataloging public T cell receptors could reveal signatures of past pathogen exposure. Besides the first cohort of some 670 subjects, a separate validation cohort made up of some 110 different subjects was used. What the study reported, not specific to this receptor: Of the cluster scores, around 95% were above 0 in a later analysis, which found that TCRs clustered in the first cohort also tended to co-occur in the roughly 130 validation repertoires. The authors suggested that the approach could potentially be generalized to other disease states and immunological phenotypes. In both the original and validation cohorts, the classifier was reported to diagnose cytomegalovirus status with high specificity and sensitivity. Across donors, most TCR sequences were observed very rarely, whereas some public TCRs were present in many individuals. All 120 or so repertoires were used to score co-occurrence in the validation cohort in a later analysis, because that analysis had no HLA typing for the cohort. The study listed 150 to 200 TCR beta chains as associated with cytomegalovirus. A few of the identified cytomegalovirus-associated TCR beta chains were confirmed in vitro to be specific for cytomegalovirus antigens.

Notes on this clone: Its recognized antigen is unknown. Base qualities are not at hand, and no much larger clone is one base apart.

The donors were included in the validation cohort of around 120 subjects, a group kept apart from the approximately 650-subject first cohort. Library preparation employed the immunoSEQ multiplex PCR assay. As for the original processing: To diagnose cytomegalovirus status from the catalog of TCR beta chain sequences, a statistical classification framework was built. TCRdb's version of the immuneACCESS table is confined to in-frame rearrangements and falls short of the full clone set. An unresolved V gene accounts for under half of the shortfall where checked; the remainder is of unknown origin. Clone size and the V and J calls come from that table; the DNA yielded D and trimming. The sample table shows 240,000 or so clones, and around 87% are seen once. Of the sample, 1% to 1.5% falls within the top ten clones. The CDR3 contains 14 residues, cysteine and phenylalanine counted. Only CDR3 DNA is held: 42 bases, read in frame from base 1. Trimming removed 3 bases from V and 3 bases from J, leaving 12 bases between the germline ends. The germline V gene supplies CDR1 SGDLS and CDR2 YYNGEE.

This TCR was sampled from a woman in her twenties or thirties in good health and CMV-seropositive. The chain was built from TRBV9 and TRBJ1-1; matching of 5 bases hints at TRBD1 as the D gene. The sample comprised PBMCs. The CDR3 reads CASSAGHGYTEAFF. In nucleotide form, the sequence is TGTGCCAGCAGCGCCGGACACGGATACACTGAAGCTTTCTTT.